This T cell receptor (beta chain) emerged from a study of OX40 agonist ivuxolimab in advanced cancers. In the study overall: Dose-escalation patients suffered from hepatocellular carcinoma, melanoma, renal cell or head and neck cancer. Checkpoint inhibitors had been given previously to approximately 41% of patients. Partial responses were seen in three patients, one with hepatocellular carcinoma and two with cutaneous melanoma. The study, taken as a whole, reports: Compared with others, partial responders at 0.1-3.0 mg/kg displayed clonal expansion among the lowest.

The germline gives CDR1 MGHDK, CDR2 SYGVNS. The CDR3 is 14 residues long. The V end was cut by 2 bases, the J end by 4 bases, with 11 bases between. With respect to this clone: The antigen is unknown.

Produced via immunoSEQ multiplex PCR; TCRdb's table is partial and in-frame only. The sample lists tens of thousands of clones; 85% were seen once. The TCR sequence derives from an adult with an advanced solid tumor such as melanoma, head and neck, liver or kidney cancer. This chain uses TRBV25-1 with TRBJ1-1; D remains ambiguous. Sequencing used CD4+ or CD8+ T cells sorted from blood, obtained in a trial of the OX40 agonist ivuxolimab. The chain's CDR3 is CASSEGGQTTEAFF. CDR3 nucleotide sequence: TGTGCCAGCAGTGAAGGAGGTCAGACCACTGAAGCTTTCTTT.